This T cell receptor (beta chain) was sequenced during a study of T cell responses to AZD1222 COVID-19 vaccine (dated by TCRdb to about 2021). Background for the entire study: A total of just over 230 trial participants underwent TCR sequencing, of whom approximately 200 had received two doses of AZD1222 and roughly 26 had received two doses of the MenACWY control vaccine. Enrollment into the trials was organized by age into subgroups of 18-55, 56-69 and 70-plus years, and those subgroups contained approximately 150, 30 and 60 TCR-sequenced participants, respectively. Summary of the overall study and its limitations: Reportedly, almost half of the unique spike-specific TCRs recognized epitopes lying outside the regions that are mutated in the B.1.351 and B.1.1.7 variants. The 56-69-year group was small, and its depth increase did not reach significance, likely because of low power. The whole spike protein was spanned by vaccine-associated CD4 TCRs, and dominant responses were seen in regions 160-218 and 743-854. Participants were mostly white British and included more females than males, and it was suggested by the authors that clonal diversity may have been underestimated. Because no day 14 peak-response samples were available, repertoires were characterized only after the peak T cell response. A significant rise in spike-specific TCR breadth and depth was observed after two AZD1222 doses relative to day 0 and relative to MenACWY recipients. Conclusions about previously exposed vaccinees are limited, since just six or seven AZD1222 recipients were seropositive for SARS-CoV-2 at baseline.

V was cut back by 5 bases and J by 2 bases, leaving a gap of 16 bases between them. Reading the germline V gene (reference sequence) gives CDR1 LNHDA and CDR2 SQIVND. The CDR3 holds 16 amino acids from the cysteine to the phenylalanine. Only the CDR3 portion is preserved as DNA: 48 bases, with reading frame beginning at the first base. As regards this clone: This receptor's antigen is unknown. The record has no base qualities; no much larger clone is one base away.

The time point label, as the study defines it: about 28 days (+/-7) after the second vaccine dose. AZD1222 recipients whose second dose came at about 4 weeks and those whose second dose came at about 12 weeks were combined into one group, since spike-specific TCR depth and breadth did not differ between the two schedules. The vaccinee samples were drawn from two UK trials, COV001 and COV002, one of which was a single-blind randomized controlled phase 2/3 trial testing AZD1222 (ChAdOx1 nCoV-19) in healthy adults. For TCRbeta chain sequencing, PBMC samples were collected from trial participants at day 0 and at day 28 after the second dose. The CDR3 regions of human TCRbeta chains were analyzed by immunosequencing. On the study's bioinformatics: TCRs in the repertoires were compared against a reference library of SARS-CoV-2-specific TCRs that had been generated with the MIRA antigen-specificity platform. Breadth meant the fraction of unique TCRs that were SARS-CoV-2-associated, whereas depth meant the fraction of total T cells that were SARS-CoV-2-associated. Using the MIRA data, each spike-specific TCR was assigned both to the spike region to which the TCR was reactive and to a CD4 or CD8 class. Log10-transformed breadth and depth values were compared by one-way ANOVA with Sidak's multiple comparisons tests. Here the immuneACCESS table is served through TCRdb, limited to in-frame sequences with V and J called. Missing clones are a known gap in these copies; in checked studies unresolved V genes cover under half, and the rest lacks a known reason. V and J calls and clone size are given by that table; D and trimming were obtained from the DNA. This sample gives 100,000 to 150,000 clones in total; roughly 92% of them show up just once. In total, the top ten clones hold about 1.1% of the sample.

The source is an adult who received the AZD1222 COVID-19 vaccine. The rearrangement combines TRBV19 with TRBJ1-5; the D gene is possibly TRBD1, with 5 bases matching. The source material was peripheral blood, sampled 28 days after the second AZD1222 dose. The sequenced DNA: TGTGCCAGTAGTCTGGACGGGGGGGTGGGCAATCAGCCCCAGCATTTT. Translation gives CASSLDGGVGNQPQHF.